This T cell receptor beta chain was recovered during a study of CD8 T cells in ankylosing spondylitis. TCRdb re-derived calls from the 5' RACE reads in MiXCR, one entry per CDR3 protein. The table includes approximately 140,000 distinct CDR3 sequences, under 20% detected once. This CDR3 is built from 12 residues. Germline loops: CDR1 ENHRY, CDR2 SYGVKD. Between the trimmed V and J ends, which lost 0 bases and 1 base, there was a span of 1 base. Study-level results: A TCR beta motif of eight highly homologous variants appeared characteristic of ankylosing spondylitis blood.

Notes on this clonotype: Antigen specificity is unknown.

This receptor was identified in a male donor with ankylosing spondylitis. The rearrangement uses TRBV10-3 and TRBJ2-7; D not certain. The sequenced sample consisted of blood, either unsorted or a sorted T cell fraction (not recorded which). CDR3: CAISESSYEQYF. The DNA of the CDR3 is TGTGCCATCAGTGAGTCTTCCTACGAGCAGTACTTC.